This TCR beta chain was captured in a study of T cell changes during pregnancy in multiple sclerosis. V was pared by 1 base and J by 3 bases, with 3 bases of the junction left unmatched. CDR1 and CDR2 from the germline V gene are LNHDA and SQIVND (reference sequence). This CDR3 is 14 amino acids long. The method was immunoSEQ multiplex PCR; TCRdb's version includes in-frame clones alone and lacks a portion of them. The table shows about 28,000 clones, with 92% occurring only once. V gene TRBV19 combines with J gene TRBJ2-7; 7 bases fit TRBD1. This clonotype originated in a female donor in good health, enrolled as a control in a pregnancy study. Sequenced material: peripheral blood, taken in the first trimester of pregnancy. In DNA, the CDR3 is TGTGCCAGTAGTATAGCCGGACAGGACTACGAGCAGTACTTC. It translates to CASSIAGQDYEQYF.